These 16 T cell receptor beta chains share one sample of origin, sequenced in a study of T cells in Graves' hyperthyroidism and ophthalmopathy. Researchers amplified the TCR beta CDR3 regions from RNA transcripts. In the first-round RT-PCR of the TCR CDR3, the HTBI primer set was used. A single record per CDR3 protein comes from TCRdb applying MiXCR to the multiplex PCR reads. The sample contains some 800,000 distinct CDR3 sequences, around 38% of which appear only once. Sequencing input: blood. The receptor source for this set is a young man with Graves' hyperthyroidism.

This clonotype was seen repeatedly, ten times or more. The rearrangement joins TRBV29-1 to TRBJ2-7, with no clear D. Trimming left V 6 bases short and J 3 bases short, with 15 bases between. The CDR3 has 13 residues. CDR1 and CDR2 (germline): SQVTM, ANQGSEA. CDR3 bases: TGCAGCGTCTCGGGTAGCCGGGTCTACGAGCAGTACTTC. It yields the protein CSVSGSRVYEQYF.

The chain recombines TRBV28 with TRBJ2-5; TRBD1 is a possible D gene (5 bases). Germline CDR1 and CDR2: MDHEN and SYDVKM. The CDR3 has 10 amino acids. The CDR3 here is CAGARETQYF. The CDR3, as DNA: TGTGCAGGGGCGCGGGAGACCCAGTACTTC.

This clonotype has a count of ten or more. This chain links TRBV5-1 with TRBJ1-2; D gene ambiguous. This CDR3 spans 14 amino acids. V lost 4 bases and J 4 bases, leaving 14 bases between the germline ends. Germline V gene lookup returns CDR1 SGHRS and CDR2 YFSETQ. The CDR3 here is CASSPRSSGYGYTF. Here the CDR3 DNA reads TGCGCCAGCAGCCCCAGGAGCAGTGGCTATGGCTACACCTTC.

This clonotype has just one count. A single base separates this from a much larger clone, so it may be a read error. V usage is TRBV7-9 and J usage is TRBJ1-5; unclear D gene. The CDR3 has 13 residues. Trimming took 5 bases from V and 10 from J, leaving 15 bases between them. Looked up from germline, CDR1 is SEHNR and CDR2 is FQNEAQ (reference sequence). For the CDR3, the DNA is TGTGCCAGCAGCCTGGAGCAAGAGACCCCCCAGCATTTT. Amino acids: CASSLEQETPQHF.

The table lists this clonotype with many counts. This chain connects TRBV12-3 or TRBV12-4 to TRBJ1-6; maybe TRBD1 (6 bases). V lost 3 bases and J lost 10, with 13 bases in between. The CDR3 totals 14 residues. CDR3 in amino acids: CASSFSGGKSPLHF. DNA for the CDR3: TGTGCCAGCAGTTTCTCGGGGGGCAAGTCACCCCTCCACTTT.

This rearrangement joins TRBV6-5 to TRBJ1-5, with D possibly TRBD1 on 6 matching bases. V lost 2 bases, J lost 2 bases, and 10 bases lay in between. CDR3 length: 15 residues. Germline lookup yields CDR1 MNHEY and CDR2 SVGAGI. The CDR3 loop reads CASSYGGSGNQPQHF. The CDR3 bases are TGTGCCAGCAGTTACGGGGGCAGTGGCAATCAGCCCCAGCATTTT.

This chain connects TRBV2 to TRBJ1-2; 12 nucleotides agree with TRBD1. Trimming took 9 bases from V and 3 from J; bases not matched to a gene: 2. CDR1 and CDR2 from the germline V gene are SNHLY and FYNNEI. CDR3 length equals 13 residues. CDR3 coding DNA: TGTGCCAGGGGGGACAGGGGGCACTATGGCTACACCTTC. Translation: CARGDRGHYGYTF. Full variable domain (missing parts from reference TRBV2 and TRBJ1-2): EPEVTQTPSHQVTQMGQEVILRCVPISNHLYFYWYRQILGQKVEFLVSFYNNEISEKSEIFDDQFSVERPDGSNFTLKIRSTKLEDSAMYFCARGDRGHYGYTFGSGTRLTVV.

J is TRBJ1-2 and V is TRBV29-1; D not certain. The CDR3 is made up of 11 amino acids. The V gene lost 4 bases and the J gene lost 6 bases, with 9 bases spanning the gap. In germline, CDR1 is SQVTM, CDR2 ANQGSEA. In DNA form, the CDR3 reads TGCAGCGTTGGCCGGACGGATGGCTACACCTTC. Translation: CSVGRTDGYTF.

This clonotype was detected only a few times. The chain uses TRBV20-1 and TRBJ1-5; D gene unclear. This CDR3 is built from 14 residues. Germline CDR1 is DFQATT and CDR2 is SNEGSKA (reference sequence). V was pared by 2 bases and J by 5 bases, with 13 bases between. The DNA of the CDR3 is TGCAGTGCTAGATTTGGACGGCAATATCAGCCCCAGCATTTT. As protein: CSARFGRQYQPQHF.

CDR3 sequence reads: CSQRGSGNTIYF. Written as DNA, the CDR3 is TGCAGCCAAAGGGGATCTGGAAACACCATATATTTT. The chain joins TRBV29-1 to TRBJ1-3; a possible D gene is TRBD1 (5 bases). CDR3 size: 12 residues. The V end lost 8 bases, the J end lost 1 base, and 9 bases lay between the germline ends. Germline CDR1 and CDR2: SQVTM and ANQGSEA.

This clonotype was observed many times. The J gene is TRBJ2-2, the V gene TRBV5-1; tentative D call: TRBD2 (6 bases). Between the trimmed V and J ends, which lost 4 bases and 3 bases, there was a span of 13 bases. Germline assignment: CDR1 SGHRS and CDR2 YFSETQ. There are 15 residues in the CDR3. The CDR3 loop is CASSGTGVDTGELFF. CDR3 nucleotide sequence: TGCGCCAGCAGCGGAACGGGAGTGGACACCGGGGAGCTGTTTTTT.

In this sample, this clonotype turned up a few times. This chain uses TRBV20-1 with TRBJ1-2; D is ambiguous. Deletions cut 2 bases from V and 5 bases from J, with 9 bases between. The CDR3 spans 12 residues. Germline lookup yields CDR1 DFQATT and CDR2 SNEGSKA (reference sequence). CDR3 in amino acids: CSARPPGYGYTF. The CDR3 DNA is TGCAGTGCTAGACCCCCGGGATATGGCTACACCTTC.

This clonotype was counted many times. CDR3 coding DNA: TGTGCCAGCAGCTTAGATGGAGGGGCGCTTGGCTACACCTTC. As protein: CASSLDGGALGYTF. The chain couples TRBV7-6 to TRBJ1-2; D is perhaps TRBD1 (5 bases). The CDR3 consists of 14 residues. CDR1 is SGHVS, CDR2 FNYEAQ, per germline. With 1 base removed from V and 7 bases from J, the gap between germline ends came to 13 bases.

The chain carries TRBV6-1 and TRBJ2-5; perhaps TRBD1 as D (6 bases). Germline V lookup: CDR1 MNHNS, CDR2 SASEGT. V dropped 6 bases and J dropped 5 bases, with 13 bases sitting between them. CDR3 size: 13 residues. CDR3 bases: TGTGCCAGCAGCTGGGGGCATGGGGAGACCCAGTACTTC. Translating gives CASSWGHGETQYF.

In DNA form, the CDR3 reads TGCGCCAGCAACACAGGGTCGAACACCGGGGAGCTGTTTTTT. Translated: CASNTGSNTGELFF. The chain joins TRBV10-1 to TRBJ2-2, with a weak D call TRBD1 (6 bases). The CDR3 runs 14 residues. CDR1 WNHNN and CDR2 SYGVQD come from the germline V gene (reference sequence). V gave up 7 bases and J gave up 0 bases, with 9 bases separating them.

The CDR3 region has the DNA TGTGCCAGCAGCACAGACAGGGCCGAGACCCAGCATTTT. Protein product: CASSTDRAETQHF. This chain uses TRBV7-9 with TRBJ1-5; 7 nucleotides match TRBD1. Germline values: CDR1 SEHNR, CDR2 FQNEAQ (reference sequence). With V trimmed by 5 bases and J by 11 bases, 9 bases remained unmatched. The CDR3 contains 13 residues. The variable domain in full, completed from reference TRBV7-9 and TRBJ1-5, reads DTGVSQNPRHKITKRGQNVTFRCDPISEHNRLYWYRQTLGQGPEFLTYFQNEAQLEKSRLLSDRFSAERPKGSFSTLEIQRTEQGDSAMYLCASSTDRAETQHFGDGTRLSIL.